This TCR beta chain was sequenced during a study of sequential checkpoint blockade in melanoma. Study-level information: Arm A got nivolumab then ipilimumab; arm B the reverse, 1:1. After both sequences, patients received maintenance nivolumab.

Treatment given: randomized to nivolumab then ipilimumab (arm A) or the reverse (arm B). None of the patients previously received DNA-damaging chemotherapy. Sorted cells were live CD3+CD8+, lacking CD19 and CD56, from PBMCs. Trimming left V 5 bases short and J 1 base short, with 9 bases between. This CDR3 contains 13 residues. Germline loops: CDR1 SGHTS, CDR2 YDEGEE. Clones were sequenced by immunoSEQ multiplex PCR, and TCRdb holds only the in-frame ones, with some missing. The table records about 11,000 clones, around 75% of them present only once. The input for sequencing was CD8+ T cells sorted from blood (inferred from file names), taken from a patient given nivolumab and ipilimumab in sequence. The receptor's source is a human donor with melanoma. The gene calls are TRBV5-8 and TRBJ1-2; unclear D gene. The CDR3 protein is CASRWERNYGYTF. The CDR3 region has the DNA TGTGCCAGCAGGTGGGAGCGTAACTATGGCTACACCTTC.